This T cell receptor (beta chain) is drawn from a study of blood T cell repertoires in COVID-19. Study details: Donors in the United States, Italy and Spain gave samples during acute or convalescent COVID-19. Sources were T cells, B-cell-depleted T cells, or PBMCs; the material itself was cDNA or gDNA.

Methods used by the authors: It was from reference gene primer amplification that nucleated cell counts were estimated. Sequenced by immunoSEQ multiplex PCR; TCRdb stores in-frame clones only, minus some. For V, J and clone size, that table is used; D and trimming come from the DNA. The sample records roughly 79,000 clones, more than 70% being singletons. The receptor was derived from a man aged 55 to 70 with active or convalescent COVID-19. Sequencing was performed on peripheral blood.

In DNA form, the CDR3 reads TGTGCCAGCAGCCAAGGGACTAGCGGGGGGAAACAGTATTTT. It specifies CASSQGTSGGKQYF. The chain is built from TRBV3-1 (or the pseudogene TRBV3-2) and TRBJ2-3; 14 bases fit TRBD2. This CDR3 contains 14 residues. The germline V gene has CDR1 LGHDT and CDR2 YNNKEL (reference sequence). Unmatched junction bases numbered 3, after V lost 1 base and J lost 12 bases.